This TCR beta chain was captured in a study of Graves' ophthalmopathy and Graves' hyperthyroidism (dated by TCRdb to 2016 to 2018). For context, the study as a whole: Peripheral blood was collected at initial diagnosis, before any treatment. In total, around 140 blood samples were TCR-sequenced: approximately 42 ophthalmopathy, some 75 hyperthyroidism and around 17 hyperthyroidism-to-ophthalmopathy patients. Following sample collection, hyperthyroidism patients were given methimazole at a starting dose of 30 mg daily, and ophthalmopathy patients were given high-dose intravenous methylprednisolone. To explore V-J signatures that distinguish ophthalmopathy from hyperthyroidism, a discovery set of 90 to 100 patients was enrolled, made up of 40 to 45 with ophthalmopathy and fewer than 60 with stable hyperthyroidism. To tell Graves' ophthalmopathy apart from Graves' hyperthyroidism, and to predict which patients would progress to ophthalmopathy, the study relied on TCR beta repertoire signatures. The 75 to 100 discovery patients were randomly split 7:3 into training and test sets. T-cell repertoires of thyroid tissue and blood were compared in a handful of hyperthyroidism patients. For independent validation, a separate cohort was made up of approximately 18 hyperthyroidism patients plus 17 patients who later progressed from hyperthyroidism to ophthalmopathy. Overall results and qualifications from the work: In validation, the model predicted ophthalmopathy progression with about 71% sensitivity and roughly 72% specificity; 12 predicted patients were CT-confirmed with GO in a median of approximately six months. Most expanded thyroid clonotypes with frequency above 0.001 were also detected in blood, suggesting blood repertoires may reflect the thyroid immune response. No statistical method was used to set the sample size in advance, and the investigators knew which group each participant was assigned to. In cross-validation, the 13-signature model distinguished ophthalmopathy from stable hyperthyroidism with 85% to 90% sensitivity and about 84% specificity, and in the test set the corresponding values were approximately 80% and 75%.

A word on this clonotype: The antigen it binds to is not known. No qualities accompany the bases; no much larger clone lies one base away.

For repertoire sequencing, the TCR beta CDR3 regions were amplified from RNA transcripts. The first round was an RT-PCR using HTBI primers with the Qiagen OneStep RT-PCR kit, and this first round was followed by a second-round multiplex PCR, then size selection and purification. Libraries were sequenced paired-end with 100 bp reads on an Illumina HiSeq2000. From the authors' description of their analysis: SOAPnuke was used to process the reads, throwing out any read that had adapters, had uncalled bases, had a mean Phred below 15, or lacked an exact constant-primer or identifier match. COPE v1.2.5 was used to merge the high-quality paired reads. Each unique nucleotide sequence was treated as a clonotype, and MiTCR v1.1 was used to align the clonotypes to the IMGT TRB V, D and J references. Only V-J combinations with frequency above 0.0001 were analysed, covering about 99% of repertoires. A TCR clonal expansion and chaos score per V-J combination was defined as the ratio of F50 clonal expansion to chaos observed in the TCRdist matrix. Welch's t-statistics and random forest were used to reduce the features to 13 V-J combinations, which were then used as input to a naive Bayes classifier. The Morisita-Horn index was used to measure how similar the thyroid and blood repertoires were. TCRdb reprocessing: public reads trimmed at Q25 with fastp, clones called with MiXCR, in-frame beta chains kept. Every entry covers one CDR3 protein and lists the most common genes and DNA from its rows. V and J calls and clone size were set by TCRdb, not the authors. The sample profile shows some 150,000 distinct CDR3 sequences; around two fifths of them were found once. Around 8.9% of the sample goes to the ten largest clones.

The V and J ends are trimmed by 4 bases and 8 bases, leaving 11 bases between them. CDR1 and CDR2 were assigned from the germline V gene (reference sequence) as LNHDA and SQIVND. Taken from cysteine to phenylalanine, the CDR3 has 13 residues. The read is trimmed to its CDR3 DNA, 39 bases read in frame from base 1. The ophthalmopathy patients had moderately to severely active disease, with a Clinical Activity Score of 3 or higher, a NOSPECS grade of 4 or higher, and a disease duration of less than 3 months. Anyone with other autoimmune diseases, uncontrolled infections, pregnancy or lactation was excluded from the study. Diagnosis was based on clinical symptoms, serum thyroxine, TRAb, thyroid ultrasound and orbital computed tomography. Using Ficoll-Paque density gradient centrifugation, PBMCs were isolated from about 9.4 ml of fresh peripheral blood. Total RNA was extracted with Trizol reagent and quality-checked on an Agilent 2100 Bioanalyzer.

This clonotype originated in a young man with Graves' ophthalmopathy. Donor details come from another sample of the same person, matched by shared clones. The chain was built from TRBV19 and TRBJ2-2, with the D call tentatively TRBD1 or TRBD2, each fitting 5 bases. Sequences were obtained from peripheral blood. Read as DNA, the sequence is TGTGCCAGTAGTACCATTGGGGGTGGGGAGCTGTTTTTT. This sequence encodes CASSTIGGGELFF.